This T cell receptor beta chain was sequenced for a study of PD-1 blockade in classical Hodgkin lymphoma. Whole-study context: Patients got intravenous nivolumab 3 mg/kg every 2 weeks.

The repertoire was sequenced with immunoSEQ multiplex PCR; TCRdb's copy has only in-frame clones and lacks some. The sample contains tens of thousands of clones, around 86% of which appear only once. The time point: cycle 4 day 1 (C4D1), after five to seven weeks of nivolumab. Every single patient, without exception, relapsed after autologous stem cell transplantation, and brentuximab vedotin exposure varied. Purification of CD4+ T cells from thawed PBMCs was performed via magnetic negative selection. Germline CDR1 is KGHSH and CDR2 is LQKENI. This CDR3 contains 13 residues. The V end was cut by 5 bases, the J end by 6 bases, with 13 bases between.

V gene TRBV18 combines with J gene TRBJ1-2; D not certain. The source material was CD4+ T cells from blood, sampled before the fourth cycle of nivolumab. The sequence derives from a human donor with classical Hodgkin lymphoma. For the CDR3, the DNA is TGTGCCAGCTCAGCGGGTATTGTCCATGGCTACACCTTC. This encodes CASSAGIVHGYTF.